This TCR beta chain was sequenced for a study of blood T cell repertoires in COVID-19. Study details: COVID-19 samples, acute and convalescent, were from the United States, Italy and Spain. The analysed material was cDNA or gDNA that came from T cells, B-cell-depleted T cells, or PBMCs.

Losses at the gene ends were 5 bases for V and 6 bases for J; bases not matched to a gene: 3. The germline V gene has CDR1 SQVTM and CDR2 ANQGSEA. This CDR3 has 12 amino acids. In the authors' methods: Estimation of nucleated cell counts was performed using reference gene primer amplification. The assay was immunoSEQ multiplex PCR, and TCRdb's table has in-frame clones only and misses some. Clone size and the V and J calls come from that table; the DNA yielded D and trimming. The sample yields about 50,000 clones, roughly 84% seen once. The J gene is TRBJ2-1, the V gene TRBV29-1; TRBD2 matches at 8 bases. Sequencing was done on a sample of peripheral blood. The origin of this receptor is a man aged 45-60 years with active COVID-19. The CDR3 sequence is CSVQGLVNEQFF. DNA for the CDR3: TGCAGCGTTCAGGGACTAGTCAATGAGCAGTTCTTC.